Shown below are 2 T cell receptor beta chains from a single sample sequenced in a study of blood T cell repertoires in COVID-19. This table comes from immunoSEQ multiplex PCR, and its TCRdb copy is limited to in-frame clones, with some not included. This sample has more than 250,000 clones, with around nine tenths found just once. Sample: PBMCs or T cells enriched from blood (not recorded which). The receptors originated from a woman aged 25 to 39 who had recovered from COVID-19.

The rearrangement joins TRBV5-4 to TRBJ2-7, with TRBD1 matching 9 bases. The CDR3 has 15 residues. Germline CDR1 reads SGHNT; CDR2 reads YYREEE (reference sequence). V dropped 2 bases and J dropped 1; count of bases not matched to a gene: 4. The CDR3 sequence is CASSFPGQGSYEQYF. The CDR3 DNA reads TGTGCCAGCAGCTTTCCGGGACAGGGATCCTACGAGCAGTACTTC.

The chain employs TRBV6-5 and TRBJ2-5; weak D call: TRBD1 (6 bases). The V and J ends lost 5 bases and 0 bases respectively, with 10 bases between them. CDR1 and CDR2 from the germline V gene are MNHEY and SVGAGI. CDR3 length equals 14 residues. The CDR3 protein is CASSPRDNQETQYF. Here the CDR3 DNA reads TGTGCCAGCAGTCCCCGGGACAACCAAGAGACCCAGTACTTC.